The rows below give T cell receptor beta chains drawn from one sample of a study of blood T cell repertoires in COVID-19. Here immunoSEQ multiplex PCR was the method, and the copy in TCRdb shows in-frame clones only, minus some. The sample has some 190,000 clones; about 86% are singletons. Sequenced sample: peripheral blood. The receptors derive from a man aged 18 to 29 with active or convalescent COVID-19. Both conserved end residues are part of each CDR3. The D gene is left open where the match is weak. Part of the rows lack a size; the others show once, few, many or a class for expanded clones.

D gene	clone size	V gene	J gene	CDR3 protein	CDR3 DNA
TRBD2	-	TRBV9	TRBJ2-1	CASSVTLGGNPINEQFF	TGTGCCAGCAGCGTGACCCTCGGGGGGAACCCTATAAATGAGCAGTTCTTC
TRBD2	-	TRBV9	TRBJ2-1	CASSVRPLAGGDNEQFF	TGTGCCAGCAGCGTCCGACCGCTAGCGGGGGGCGACAATGAGCAGTTCTTC
TRBD1	once	TRBV28	TRBJ1-2	CASSLPGTGRGYTF	TGTGCCAGCAGTTTACCTGGGACAGGGAGAGGCTACACCTTC
-	-	TRBV11-2	TRBJ1-2	CASSLGERGGYTF	TGTGCCAGCAGCTTAGGAGAACGGGGAGGCTACACCTTC
TRBD1	few	TRBV11-2	TRBJ1-5	CASSWTGGNQPQHF	TGTGCCAGCAGCTGGACAGGGGGCAATCAGCCCCAGCATTTT
-	-	TRBV6-5	TRBJ2-7	CATGYFGPYEQYF	TGTGCCACGGGTTATTTTGGTCCCTACGAGCAGTACTTC
-	-	TRBV7-9	TRBJ2-1	CASSLVLDSYNEQFF	TGTGCCAGCAGCTTAGTCCTTGACAGTTACAATGAGCAGTTCTTC
-	-	TRBV6-2/TRBV6-3	TRBJ2-3	CASSPGSSADTQYF	TGTGCCAGCAGTCCCGGGAGTTCCGCAGATACGCAGTATTTT
TRBD2	few	TRBV30	TRBJ2-7	CAYKSFAGASYEQYF	TGTGCCTATAAATCCTTCGCGGGAGCAAGCTACGAGCAGTACTTC
TRBD1	-	TRBV18	TRBJ1-1	CASSPSTGGTEAFF	TGTGCCAGCTCACCCTCGACAGGGGGCACTGAAGCTTTCTTT
-	-	TRBV1	TRBJ2-3	CTSSQESSWLADRPDTQYF	TGCACCAGCAGCCAAGAATCGTCTTGGCTAGCCGATCGTCCAGATACGCAGTATTTT
TRBD2	-	TRBV4-2	TRBJ2-5	CASSQDLGSGTKTQYF	TGTGCCAGCAGCCAAGATTTGGGTAGCGGGACGAAGACCCAGTACTTC
TRBD2	few	TRBV7-9	TRBJ2-1	CASSLGLAMMDEQFF	TGTGCCAGCAGCTTAGGACTAGCGATGATGGATGAGCAGTTCTTC
-	-	TRBV12-3/TRBV12-4	TRBJ2-2	CASSLHSTGELFF	TGTGCCAGCAGTCTACACAGCACCGGGGAGCTGTTTTTT
-	-	TRBV28	TRBJ1-2	CASSRPGKGGYTF	TGTGCCAGCAGTCGACCAGGGAAGGGTGGCTACACCTTC
-	-	TRBV28	TRBJ1-1	CASSSWDTPASTEAFF	TGTGCCAGCAGTTCATGGGACACTCCGGCCAGCACTGAAGCTTTCTTT
TRBD1	-	TRBV19	TRBJ1-5	CASSLPTGLGQPQHF	TGTGCCAGTAGTTTACCGACAGGGCTTGGTCAGCCCCAGCATTTT
-	-	TRBV3-1/TRBV3-2	TRBJ2-1	CASTQTGEGANEQFF	TGTGCCAGCACCCAGACGGGAGAGGGAGCCAATGAGCAGTTCTTC
-	once	TRBV28	TRBJ1-5	CASSLSVYQPQHF	TGTGCCAGCAGTTTATCTGTATATCAGCCCCAGCATTTT
TRBD2	-	TRBV3-1/TRBV3-2	TRBJ2-1	CASSRLAGGRGEQFF	TGTGCCAGCAGCCGACTAGCGGGAGGTAGGGGTGAGCAGTTCTTC
-	-	TRBV4-3	TRBJ2-5	CASSQGAPVSGETQYF	TGCGCCAGCAGCCAAGGCGCCCCGGTCTCCGGGGAGACCCAGTACTTC
-	-	TRBV9	TRBJ1-2	CASSVADTIIGYTF	TGTGCCAGCAGCGTAGCGGACACGATCATCGGCTACACCTTC
TRBD1	once	TRBV5-6	TRBJ1-3	CASSLVTGSSGNTIYF	TGTGCCAGCAGCTTGGTGACAGGGAGCTCTGGAAACACCATATATTTT
TRBD2	once	TRBV19	TRBJ2-2	CASSIHQTSGRLTGGELFF	TGTGCCAGTAGTATACATCAGACTAGCGGGAGATTGACAGGCGGGGAGCTGTTTTTT
-	-	TRBV19	TRBJ1-2	CASSTTGPYGYTF	TGTGCCAGTAGTACGACAGGTCCCTATGGCTACACCTTC
-	-	TRBV2	TRBJ2-2	CASRAYSTDGELFF	TGTGCCAGCAGAGCATATTCGACTGACGGGGAGCTGTTTTTT
TRBD1	-	TRBV28	TRBJ1-3	CASSLRALQGASGNTIYF	TGTGCCAGCAGTTTAAGGGCCCTGCAGGGGGCGTCTGGAAACACCATATATTTT
-	-	TRBV6-5	TRBJ1-1	CASSTGITEAFF	TGTGCCAGCAGTACAGGGATCACTGAAGCTTTCTTT
TRBD2	-	TRBV6-1	TRBJ2-5	CASSASLAGGYETQYF	TGTGCCAGCAGTGCCTCACTAGCGGGAGGGTACGAGACCCAGTACTTC
TRBD2	-	TRBV27	TRBJ2-2	CASYPWGGPTGELFF	TGTGCCAGCTATCCTTGGGGGGGACCCACCGGGGAGCTGTTTTTT
TRBD2	-	TRBV27	TRBJ2-2	CASSFELAGFGGELFF	TGTGCCAGCAGTTTTGAGCTAGCGGGATTTGGCGGGGAGCTGTTTTTT
TRBD1	once	TRBV15	TRBJ2-7	CATSRDRRWVSYEQYF	TGTGCCACCAGCCGGGACAGGCGATGGGTTTCCTACGAGCAGTACTTC
-	-	TRBV21-1	TRBJ1-2	CASSKAQLSRVTSYGYTF	TGTGCCAGCAGCAAAGCGCAGTTAAGTAGGGTTACTAGCTATGGCTACACCTTC
TRBD1	-	TRBV5-4	TRBJ1-3	CASSISTGASGNTIYF	TGTGCCAGCAGCATAAGCACAGGGGCCTCTGGAAACACCATATATTTT
-	once	TRBV5-6	TRBJ2-4	CASSLAALEGNIQYF	TGTGCCAGCAGCTTGGCGGCCCTTGAGGGAAACATTCAGTACTTC
TRBD2	-	TRBV6-4	TRBJ2-1	CASSDSAAGGSNEQFF	TGTGCCAGCAGTGACTCAGCAGCGGGAGGTTCGAATGAGCAGTTCTTC
-	-	TRBV3-1/TRBV3-2	TRBJ1-6	CASSQGQINSPLHF	TGTGCCAGCAGCCAAGGACAGATTAATTCACCCCTCCACTTT
-	-	TRBV20-1	TRBJ1-1	CSASKLDGFTVEAFF	TGCAGTGCTAGTAAACTAGATGGATTTACCGTTGAAGCTTTCTTT
TRBD2	once	TRBV6-5	TRBJ2-3	CASTSGGGDTQYF	TGTGCCAGCACAAGCGGGGGTGGGGATACGCAGTATTTT
TRBD1	-	TRBV9	TRBJ1-5	CASSSGTGESNQPQHF	TGTGCCAGCAGCTCGGGGACAGGGGAAAGCAATCAGCCCCAGCATTTT
TRBD2	-	TRBV18	TRBJ2-1	CASSPTSGSGYEQFF	TGTGCCAGCTCACCGACTAGCGGGAGCGGCTATGAGCAGTTCTTC
-	-	TRBV5-4	TRBJ2-3	CASSLGPPGSTDTQYF	TGTGCCAGCAGCTTGGGCCCGCCGGGGAGCACAGATACGCAGTATTTT
TRBD1	-	TRBV18	TRBJ2-3	CASSRRTGTESTDTQYF	TGTGCCAGCTCACGCCGGACAGGGACAGAGAGCACAGATACGCAGTATTTT
TRBD2	-	TRBV27	TRBJ2-7	CASSFGGTRNVYEQYF	TGTGCCAGCAGCTTCGGTGGGACTAGGAATGTCTACGAGCAGTACTTC
TRBD1	-	TRBV6-5	TRBJ1-2	CASSWQGARGYTF	TGTGCCAGCAGTTGGCAGGGGGCGCGTGGCTACACCTTC
-	-	TRBV15	TRBJ1-5	CATSRVPVGGLQPQHF	TGTGCCACCAGCAGAGTGCCGGTGGGAGGGTTACAGCCCCAGCATTTT
-	-	TRBV7-9	TRBJ1-2	CASSLGTGFTGGYTF	TGTGCCAGCAGCTTAGGTACAGGGTTCACCGGTGGCTACACCTTC
-	few	TRBV29-1	TRBJ1-5	CSVGSDPGQPQHF	TGCAGCGTTGGCTCGGATCCAGGTCAGCCCCAGCATTTT
TRBD2	-	TRBV6-4	TRBJ2-1	CASSKLAGGKNEQFF	TGTGCCAGCAGTAAACTAGCGGGAGGGAAGAATGAGCAGTTCTTC
TRBD1	-	TRBV6-2/TRBV6-3	TRBJ2-1	CASSGPGQGVNEQFF	TGTGCCAGCAGTGGACCGGGACAGGGGGTGAATGAGCAGTTCTTC
-	-	TRBV19	TRBJ1-2	CASSISGVYGYTF	TGTGCCAGTAGTATTTCGGGAGTTTATGGCTACACCTTC
TRBD2	-	TRBV27	TRBJ2-3	CASSSIAGGPPDTQYF	TGTGCCAGCAGTTCCATAGCGGGAGGGCCGCCAGATACGCAGTATTTT
-	-	TRBV6-6	TRBJ2-5	CASSIAQETQYF	TGTGCCAGCAGCATAGCCCAAGAGACCCAGTACTTC
TRBD2	-	TRBV5-1	TRBJ2-3	CASSLPSGRDTQYF	TGCGCCAGCAGCTTGCCTAGCGGGAGGGATACGCAGTATTTT
-	once	TRBV28	TRBJ2-7	CASRQPDSAYEQYF	TGTGCCAGCAGGCAACCGGACAGCGCCTACGAGCAGTACTTC
TRBD2	-	TRBV27	TRBJ2-1	CASKTLAGLRGSYNEQFF	TGTGCCAGCAAAACACTAGCGGGTCTTCGCGGGAGCTACAATGAGCAGTTCTTC
-	-	TRBV19	TRBJ1-2	CASNEGAGGYTF	TGTGCCAGTAACGAGGGAGCAGGCGGCTACACCTTC
-	-	TRBV7-2	TRBJ2-1	CASSTRREQFF	TGTGCCAGCAGCACCCGGAGGGAGCAGTTCTTC
-	-	TRBV27	TRBJ2-7	CASSFDPREYEQYF	TGTGCCAGCAGTTTCGACCCACGGGAGTACGAGCAGTACTTC
-	-	TRBV6-5	TRBJ2-7	CASSSGSYEQYF	TGTGCCAGCAGTAGCGGCTCCTACGAGCAGTACTTC